What follows are 21 T cell receptor beta chains derived from one specimen sequenced in a study of blood T cell repertoires in COVID-19. Assay used: immunoSEQ multiplex PCR; TCRdb lists only in-frame clones, some missing. The table shows 95,000 to 110,000 clones, with roughly 84% occurring only once. The sample taken for sequencing was peripheral blood. Receptors were obtained from a man between 60 and 75 years old with acute or convalescent COVID-19.

The gene calls are TRBV5-4 and TRBJ2-1, with 10 bases that match TRBD2. Trimming took 2 bases from V and 0 from J; bases not matched to a gene: 5. CDR3 length: 17 residues. Germline V gene sequence: CDR1 SGHNT, CDR2 YYREEE (reference sequence). The CDR3 here is CASSLDPSGSSYNEQFF. CDR3 in DNA: TGTGCCAGCAGCTTAGATCCTAGCGGGAGCTCCTACAATGAGCAGTTCTTC.

V and J are TRBV5-1 and TRBJ2-4; weak D call: TRBD2 (5 bases). CDR3 length: 15 residues. Germline lookup yields CDR1 SGHRS and CDR2 YFSETQ. Trimming removed 5 bases from V and 1 base from J, with 13 bases in between. DNA for the CDR3: TGCGCCAGCAGTTCTCTAGCCTCGGCCAAAAACATTCAGTACTTC. This sequence encodes CASSSLASAKNIQYF.

This clone has just one count. Here the CDR3 DNA reads TGTGCCAGCAGCGTAAAGTTGAGGGCAGGGGTGTTGAATGAGCAGTTCTTC. Protein product: CASSVKLRAGVLNEQFF. The rearrangement joins TRBV9 to TRBJ2-1; possibly TRBD1 for D (6 bases). Trimming stripped 1 base from V and 7 bases from J, with 21 bases between. The CDR3 loop spans 17 amino acids. CDR1 and CDR2 (germline): SGDLS, YYNGEE.

The chain links TRBV3-1 (or the pseudogene TRBV3-2) to TRBJ1-2, with D tentatively TRBD1 (6 bases). Between the trimmed V and J ends, which lost 4 bases and 2 bases, there was a span of 11 bases. CDR3 length: 14 residues. Germline CDR1 and CDR2: LGHDT and YNNKEL (reference sequence). CDR3 amino acids: CASSPGRGNYGYTF. The CDR3 DNA follows: TGTGCCAGCAGCCCCGGCAGGGGCAACTATGGCTACACCTTC.

V gene TRBV15 combines with J gene TRBJ2-3; no clear D. V was shortened by 0 bases and J by 6 bases, with 10 bases between the two germline ends. This CDR3 spans 14 amino acids. Germline V gene data show CDR1 as LNHNV and CDR2 as YYDKDF (reference sequence). CDR3 in amino acids: CATSRERNADTQYF. The CDR3 bases are TGTGCCACCAGCAGAGAGCGCAACGCCGATACGCAGTATTTT.

The rearrangement joins TRBV18 to TRBJ2-1; D unresolved. The CDR3 runs to 11 residues. Germline values: CDR1 KGHSH, CDR2 LQKENI. Trimming pared 4 bases from V and 8 bases from J, leaving 6 bases between. This CDR3 reads CASSREDEQFF. In DNA form, the CDR3 reads TGTGCCAGCTCACGCGAAGATGAGCAGTTCTTC.

This clone occurred once. Here the CDR3 reads CATGSMSYNEQFF. CDR3 nucleotides: TGTGCCACCGGGAGTATGTCCTACAATGAGCAGTTCTTC. The chain has TRBV24-1 and TRBJ2-7, with a tentative D call TRBD2 (5 bases). Near its end, the DNA agrees better with TRBJ2-1, so the J call may be wrong. In germline, CDR1 is KGHDR, CDR2 SFDVKD. CDR3 length: 13 residues.

The chain has TRBV12-3 or TRBV12-4 and TRBJ2-5; 7 nucleotides match TRBD1. With 10 bases clipped from V and 1 base from J, the junction kept 6 bases outside the gene matches. The length of the CDR3 is 13 residues. CDR3 loop: CATRGQLQETQYF. DNA for the CDR3: TGTGCCACCCGGGGACAGCTCCAAGAGACCCAGTACTTC.

The chain carries TRBV5-1 and TRBJ2-7, with 7 bases lining up with TRBD2. This CDR3 is built from 16 residues. From germline, CDR1 is SGHRS and CDR2 YFSETQ. With 0 bases clipped from V and 6 bases from J, the junction kept 12 bases outside the gene matches. CDR3 loop: CASSLARGEPSGEQYF. The CDR3 nucleotides read TGCGCCAGCAGCTTGGCCCGGGGGGAGCCTTCGGGCGAGCAGTACTTC.

The gene calls are TRBV25-1 and TRBJ2-2, with TRBD1 matching 7 bases. V lost 5 bases, J lost 7 bases, and 10 bases stayed unmatched. Per germline, CDR1 MGHDK and CDR2 SYGVNS. This CDR3 has 15 residues. This chain's CDR3 is CASSYRQGRGGELFF. Here the CDR3 DNA reads TGTGCCAGCAGTTACAGACAGGGACGGGGCGGGGAGCTGTTTTTT.

The chain carries TRBV3-1 (or the pseudogene TRBV3-2) and TRBJ2-5; D is uncertain. Trimming removed 4 bases from V and 2 bases from J, with 8 bases in between. Germline assignment: CDR1 LGHDT and CDR2 YNNKEL (reference sequence). CDR3 length: 13 amino acids. The CDR3 DNA is TGTGCCAGCAGCCTCCTGACTCAAGAGACCCAGTACTTC. Translation: CASSLLTQETQYF.

The chain is built from TRBV10-2 and TRBJ2-1, with 15 bases identical to TRBD2. The V segment lost 2 bases and the J segment 9 bases; nucleotides outside the gene matches: 11. The CDR3 runs to 18 residues. Germline V gene lookup returns CDR1 WSHSY and CDR2 SAAADI. CDR3 sequence reads: CASSEAERTSGRAAEQFF. The CDR3 bases are TGCGCCAGCAGTGAGGCGGAACGGACTAGCGGGAGGGCTGCTGAGCAGTTCTTC.

This clone was seen only a few times. CDR3 in DNA: TGTGCCAGCAGCGACGGGACAGGGGGCGGCAATCAGCCCCAGCATTTT. Encoded protein: CASSDGTGGGNQPQHF. The V and J genes are TRBV7-9 and TRBJ1-5, with TRBD1 matching 12 bases. The CDR3 is made up of 16 amino acids. Per germline, CDR1 SEHNR and CDR2 FQNEAQ (reference sequence). V gave up 5 bases and J gave up 2 bases; unmatched junction bases: 4.

This clone was seen just once. The V call is TRBV10-1, the J call TRBJ2-5; D perhaps matches TRBD2 (6 bases). The germline gives CDR1 WNHNN, CDR2 SYGVQD (reference sequence). The CDR3 has 13 residues. V lost 4 bases and J lost 5, with 11 bases in between. For the CDR3, the DNA is TGCGCCAGCAGTGGATCCGGGAGCGAGACCCAGTACTTC. It codes for CASSGSGSETQYF.

The CDR3 DNA reads TGTGCCAGTAGTAAGAGCCAGGGCGCGCAGTACACCGGGGAGCTGTTTTTT. Its translation: CASSKSQGAQYTGELFF. This rearrangement joins TRBV19 to TRBJ2-2, with D perhaps matching TRBD1 (5 bases). Deletions cut 4 bases from V and 3 bases from J, with 18 bases between. This CDR3 is 17 amino acids long. Germline V gives CDR1 LNHDA, CDR2 SQIVND (reference sequence).

CDR3 sequence (DNA): TGCGCCAGCAGCTTGGCTGGGACAGGGAACTATGGCTACACCTTC. This encodes CASSLAGTGNYGYTF. The V gene is TRBV5-1, the J gene TRBJ1-2, with 9 bases aligning to TRBD1. CDR1 is SGHRS, CDR2 YFSETQ, per germline. Trimming took 0 bases from V and 2 from J; bases not matched to a gene: 2. This CDR3 has 15 residues.

This chain joins TRBV29-1 and TRBJ1-1; TRBD1 matches 8 bases. Trimming cost V 7 bases and J 0 bases; bases outside gene matches: 4. The CDR3 length is 13 residues. Germline V gene sequence: CDR1 SQVTM, CDR2 ANQGSEA. Here the CDR3 DNA reads TGCAGCGCACAGGGGGGATTGAACACTGAAGCTTTCTTT. Translation gives CSAQGGLNTEAFF.

The CDR3 coding sequence is TGCAGCGTTGACCCCCGGGAGGGGGCCAATGAGCAGTTCTTC. This sequence encodes CSVDPREGANEQFF. This sequence joins TRBV29-1 and TRBJ2-1, with D possibly being TRBD2 (8 bases). V lost 3 bases, J lost 6 bases, and 15 bases lay in between. This CDR3 comprises 14 residues. Germline V CDR1 and CDR2: SQVTM, ANQGSEA.

V gene TRBV5-1 combines with J gene TRBJ2-7; TRBD1 matches at 8 bases. Germline assignment: CDR1 SGHRS and CDR2 YFSETQ. J was trimmed by 12 bases and V by 5 bases; bases with no gene match: 16. This CDR3 is 14 amino acids long. In nucleotides, the CDR3 is TGCGCCAGCAGTTCGTCCGGGACAGGAAAGTATCCGTACTTC. Its protein is CASSSSGTGKYPYF.

The V and J genes are TRBV12-3 or TRBV12-4 and TRBJ1-2; D gene ambiguous. The CDR3 length is 13 residues. Deletions cut 8 bases from V and 4 bases from J, with 14 bases between. CDR3 protein: CASGGRPRYGYTF. For the CDR3, the DNA is TGTGCCAGCGGAGGCAGGCCTCGCTATGGCTACACCTTC.

The chain uses TRBV5-4 and TRBJ2-7, with 8 bases identical to TRBD1. Germline values: CDR1 SGHNT, CDR2 YYREEE (reference sequence). With V trimmed by 4 bases and J by 2 bases, 8 bases remained unmatched. The CDR3 has 15 amino acids. The CDR3 region has the DNA TGTGCCAGCAGCAGAACAGGGGGGCGGCCCTACGAGCAGTACTTC. Protein sequence: CASSRTGGRPYEQYF.